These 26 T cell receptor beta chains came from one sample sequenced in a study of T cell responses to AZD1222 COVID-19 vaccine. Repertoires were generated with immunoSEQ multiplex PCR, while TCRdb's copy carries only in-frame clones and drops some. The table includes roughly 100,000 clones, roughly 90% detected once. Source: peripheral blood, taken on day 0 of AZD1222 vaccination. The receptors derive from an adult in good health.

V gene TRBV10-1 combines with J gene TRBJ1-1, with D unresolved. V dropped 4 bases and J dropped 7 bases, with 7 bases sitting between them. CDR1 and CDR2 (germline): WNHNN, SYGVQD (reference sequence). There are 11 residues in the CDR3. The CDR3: CASSARVEAFF. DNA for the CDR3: TGCGCCAGCAGTGCTAGGGTTGAAGCTTTCTTT.

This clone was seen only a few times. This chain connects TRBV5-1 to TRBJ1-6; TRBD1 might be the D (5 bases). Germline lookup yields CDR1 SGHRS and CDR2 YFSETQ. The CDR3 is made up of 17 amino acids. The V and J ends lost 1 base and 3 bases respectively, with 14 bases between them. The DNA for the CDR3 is TGCGCCAGCAGCTTGAATCTAGGGGCGCTCTATAATTCACCCCTCCACTTT. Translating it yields CASSLNLGALYNSPLHF. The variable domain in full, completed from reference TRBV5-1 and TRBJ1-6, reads KAGVTQTPRYLIKTRGQQVTLSCSPISGHRSVSWYQQTPGQGLQFLFEYFSETQRNKGNFPGRFSGRQFSNSRSEMNVSTLELGDSALYLCASSLNLGALYNSPLHFGNGTRLTVT.

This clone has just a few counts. The CDR3 nucleotides are TGTGCCAGCAGTGAAGGCGGCCACTCCTACGAGCAGTACTTC. As protein: CASSEGGHSYEQYF. The chain has TRBV6-1 and TRBJ2-7, with D uncertain. Germline lookup yields CDR1 MNHNS and CDR2 SASEGT. CDR3 length: 14 amino acids. V was trimmed by 1 base and J by 0 bases, leaving 7 bases between them.

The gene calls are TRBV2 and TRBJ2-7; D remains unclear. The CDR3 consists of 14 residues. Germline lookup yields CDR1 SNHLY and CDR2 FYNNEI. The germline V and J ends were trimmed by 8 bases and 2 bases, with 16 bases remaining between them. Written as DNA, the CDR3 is TGTGCCAGCCGGCGAACGGATAAAACCTACGAGCAGTACTTC. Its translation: CASRRTDKTYEQYF.

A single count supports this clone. The CDR3, as DNA: TGCGCCAGCAGTGAGATTTCCGGGAGAGAGACCCAGTACTTC. As protein: CASSEISGRETQYF. The V and J genes are TRBV10-2 and TRBJ2-5, with D possibly being TRBD2 (6 bases). With 2 bases removed from V and 4 bases from J, the gap between germline ends came to 11 bases. Germline assignment: CDR1 WSHSY and CDR2 SAAADI. The CDR3 contains 14 residues.

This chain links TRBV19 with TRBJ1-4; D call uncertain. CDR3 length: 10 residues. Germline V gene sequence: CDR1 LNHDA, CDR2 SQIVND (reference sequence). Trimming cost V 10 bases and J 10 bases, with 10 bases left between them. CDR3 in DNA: TGTGCCACTAGCTTCGGAAAACTGTTTTTT. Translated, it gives CATSFGKLFF. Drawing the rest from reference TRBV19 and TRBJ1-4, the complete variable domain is DGGITQSPKYLFRKEGQNVTLSCEQNLNHDAMYWYRQDPGQGLRLIYYSQIVNDFQKGDIAEGYSVSREKKESFPLTVTSAQKNPTAFYLCATSFGKLFFGSGTQLSVL.

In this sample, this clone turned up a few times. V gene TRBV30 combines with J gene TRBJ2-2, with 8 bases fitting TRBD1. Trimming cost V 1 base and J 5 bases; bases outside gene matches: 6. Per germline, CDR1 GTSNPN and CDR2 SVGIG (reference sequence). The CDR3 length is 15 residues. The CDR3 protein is CAWSGGTGLTGELFF. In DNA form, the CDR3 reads TGTGCCTGGAGTGGGGGGACAGGTTTAACCGGGGAGCTGTTTTTT.

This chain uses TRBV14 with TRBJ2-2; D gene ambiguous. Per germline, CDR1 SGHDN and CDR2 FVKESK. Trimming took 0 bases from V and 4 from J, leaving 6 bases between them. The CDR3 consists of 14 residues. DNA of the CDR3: TGTGCCAGCAGCCAAGATCTAATCACCGGGGAGCTGTTTTTT. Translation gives CASSQDLITGELFF.

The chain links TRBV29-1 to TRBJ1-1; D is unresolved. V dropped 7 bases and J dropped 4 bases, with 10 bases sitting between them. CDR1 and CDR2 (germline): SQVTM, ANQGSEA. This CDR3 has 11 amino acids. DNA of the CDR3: TGCAGCGCCGCTCCGGCCACTGAAGCTTTCTTT. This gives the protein CSAAPATEAFF.

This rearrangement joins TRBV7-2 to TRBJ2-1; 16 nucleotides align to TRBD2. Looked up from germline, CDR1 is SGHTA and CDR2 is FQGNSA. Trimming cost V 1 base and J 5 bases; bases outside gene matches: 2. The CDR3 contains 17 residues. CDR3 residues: CASSLVGTSGRDNEQFF. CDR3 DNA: TGTGCCAGCAGCTTAGTTGGGACTAGCGGGAGGGACAATGAGCAGTTCTTC.

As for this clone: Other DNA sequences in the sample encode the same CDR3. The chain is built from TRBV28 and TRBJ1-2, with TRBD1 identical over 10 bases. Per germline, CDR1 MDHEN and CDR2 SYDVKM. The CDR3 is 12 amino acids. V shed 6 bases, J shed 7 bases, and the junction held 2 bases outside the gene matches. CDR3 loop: CASSGQGGGYTF. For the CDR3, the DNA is TGTGCCAGCAGCGGACAGGGGGGTGGCTACACCTTC.

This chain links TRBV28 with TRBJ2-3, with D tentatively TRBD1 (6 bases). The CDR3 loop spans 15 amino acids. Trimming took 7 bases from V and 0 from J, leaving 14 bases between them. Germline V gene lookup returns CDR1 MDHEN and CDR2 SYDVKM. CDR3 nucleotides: TGTGCCAGCACCAACAGGGTCTATAGCACAGATACGCAGTATTTT. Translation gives CASTNRVYSTDTQYF.

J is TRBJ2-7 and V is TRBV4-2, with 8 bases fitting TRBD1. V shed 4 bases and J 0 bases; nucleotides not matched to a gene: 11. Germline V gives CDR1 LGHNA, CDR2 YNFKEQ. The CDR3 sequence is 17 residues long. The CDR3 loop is CASSPEAPGGASYEQYF. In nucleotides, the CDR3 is TGTGCCAGCAGCCCGGAAGCTCCAGGGGGCGCCTCCTACGAGCAGTACTTC.

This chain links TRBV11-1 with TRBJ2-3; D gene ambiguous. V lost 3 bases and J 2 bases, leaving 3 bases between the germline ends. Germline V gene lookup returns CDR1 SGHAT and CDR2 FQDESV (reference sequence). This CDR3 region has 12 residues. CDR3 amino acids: CASSFTTDTQYF. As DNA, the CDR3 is TGTGCCAGCAGCTTCACCACAGATACGCAGTATTTT.

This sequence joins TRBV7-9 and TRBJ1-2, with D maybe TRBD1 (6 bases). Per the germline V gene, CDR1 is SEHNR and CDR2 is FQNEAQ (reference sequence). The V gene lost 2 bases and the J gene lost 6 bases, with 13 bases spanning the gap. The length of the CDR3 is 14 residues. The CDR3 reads CASSLYSGDDGYTF. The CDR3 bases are TGTGCCAGCAGCTTATACTCAGGGGACGATGGCTACACCTTC.

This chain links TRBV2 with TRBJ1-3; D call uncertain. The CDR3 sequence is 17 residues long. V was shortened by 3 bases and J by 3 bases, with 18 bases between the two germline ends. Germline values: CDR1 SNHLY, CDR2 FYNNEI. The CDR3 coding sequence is TGTGCCAGCAGTGACCCCCCCCAGACTTCTATTGGAAACACCATATATTTT. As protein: CASSDPPQTSIGNTIYF.

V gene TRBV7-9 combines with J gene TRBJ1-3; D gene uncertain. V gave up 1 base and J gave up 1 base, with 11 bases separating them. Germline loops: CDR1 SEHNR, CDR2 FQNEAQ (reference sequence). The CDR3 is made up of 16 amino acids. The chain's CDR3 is CASSLEAYSSGNTIYF. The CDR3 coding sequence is TGTGCCAGCAGCTTAGAGGCCTACTCTTCTGGAAACACCATATATTTT.

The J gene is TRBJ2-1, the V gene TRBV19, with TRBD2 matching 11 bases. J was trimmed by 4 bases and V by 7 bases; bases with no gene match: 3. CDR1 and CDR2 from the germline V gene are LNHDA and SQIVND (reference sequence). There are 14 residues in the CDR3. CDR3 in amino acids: CASTTSGGYNEQFF. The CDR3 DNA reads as TGTGCCAGTACCACTAGCGGGGGATACAATGAGCAGTTCTTC.

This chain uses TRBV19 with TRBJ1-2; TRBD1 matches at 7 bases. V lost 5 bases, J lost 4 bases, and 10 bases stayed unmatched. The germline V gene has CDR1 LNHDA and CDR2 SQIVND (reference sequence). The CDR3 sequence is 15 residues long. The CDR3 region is CASSVDRARGYGYTF. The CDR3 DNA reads TGTGCCAGTAGTGTTGACAGGGCGCGGGGCTATGGCTACACCTTC.

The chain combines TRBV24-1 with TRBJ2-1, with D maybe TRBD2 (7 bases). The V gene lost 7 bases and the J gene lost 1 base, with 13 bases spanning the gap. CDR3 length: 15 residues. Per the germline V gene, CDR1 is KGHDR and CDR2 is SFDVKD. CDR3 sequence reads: CATSKGGGSYNEQFF. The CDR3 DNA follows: TGTGCCACCAGCAAAGGGGGGGGGTCCTACAATGAGCAGTTCTTC.

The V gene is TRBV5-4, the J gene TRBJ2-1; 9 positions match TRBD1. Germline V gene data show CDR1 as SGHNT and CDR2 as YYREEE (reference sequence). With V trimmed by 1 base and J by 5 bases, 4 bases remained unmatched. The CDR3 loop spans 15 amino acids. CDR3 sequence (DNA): TGTGCCAGCAGCTTGACGGGACAGGGAAACAATGAGCAGTTCTTC. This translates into CASSLTGQGNNEQFF.

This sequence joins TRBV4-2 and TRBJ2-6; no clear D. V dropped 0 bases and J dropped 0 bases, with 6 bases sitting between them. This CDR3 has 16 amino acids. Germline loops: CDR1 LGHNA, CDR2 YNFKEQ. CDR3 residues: CASSQEWRSGANVLTF. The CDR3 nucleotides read TGTGCCAGCAGCCAAGAGTGGCGCTCTGGGGCCAACGTCCTGACTTTC.

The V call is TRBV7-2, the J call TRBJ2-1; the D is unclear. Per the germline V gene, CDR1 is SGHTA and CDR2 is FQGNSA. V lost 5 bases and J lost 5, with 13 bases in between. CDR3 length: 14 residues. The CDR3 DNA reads TGTGCCAGCAGCGTAGGACCCGCCGACAATGAGCAGTTCTTC. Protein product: CASSVGPADNEQFF.

The CDR3 DNA follows: TGTGCCAGCAGTCACCTAATCGGGACCAGCATTCCGAACACTGAAGCTTTCTTT. This gives the protein CASSHLIGTSIPNTEAFF. This chain links TRBV2 with TRBJ1-1, with a tentative D call TRBD1 (5 bases). Germline V gene lookup returns CDR1 SNHLY and CDR2 FYNNEI. The CDR3 has 18 amino acids. V shed 5 bases and J shed 1 base, with 23 bases lying between them.

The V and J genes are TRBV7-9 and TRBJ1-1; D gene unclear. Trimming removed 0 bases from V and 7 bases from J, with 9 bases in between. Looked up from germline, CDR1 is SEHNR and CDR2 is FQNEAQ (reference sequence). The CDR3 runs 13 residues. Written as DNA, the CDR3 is TGTGCCAGCAGCTTAGCGTTAACCGGTGAAGCTTTCTTT. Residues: CASSLALTGEAFF.

CDR3 in amino acids: CASSRPSGGMYQETQYF. In DNA, the CDR3 is TGTGCCAGCAGCCGACCTAGCGGGGGGATGTACCAAGAGACCCAGTACTTC. The genes are TRBV13 and TRBJ2-5; 11 bases are shared with TRBD2. After removal of 5 bases from V and 0 bases from J, the junction contained 8 bases not matched to a gene. The length of the CDR3 is 17 residues. Germline V lookup: CDR1 PRHDT, CDR2 FYEKMQ (reference sequence).